Sequencing of this T cell receptor (beta chain) was carried out in a study of identical twins. Study-level findings and limits: Fewer insertions characterized abundant cord blood beta clonotypes, whereas memory repertoires showed none. Twins shared beta out-of-frame sequences in excess, but this excess was weaker. Zero-insertion analyses might be partly confounded by invariant T cells like MAIT and iNKT.

CDR1 and CDR2 (germline): SGHRS, YFSETQ. The CDR3 has 16 residues. Trimming cost V 0 bases and J 4 bases, with 14 bases left between them. This clonotype was found many times. Its antigen remains unknown. TCRdb independently ran MiXCR on the 5' RACE reads; one entry per CDR3 protein. The sample records nearly 650,000 distinct CDR3 sequences, just over 7% being singletons. The same sample was also used in a study of yellow fever vaccine responses in identical twins.

The chain recombines TRBV5-1 with TRBJ2-1, with D possibly being TRBD2 (6 bases). The specimen sequenced was PBMCs. The source of this sequence is a young woman in good health. The CDR3 here is CASSLGLVLGYNEQFF. For the CDR3, the DNA is TGCGCCAGCAGCTTGGGACTAGTCTTGGGATACAATGAGCAGTTCTTC. The full variable domain, its missing parts supplied by reference TRBV5-1 and TRBJ2-1, is KAGVTQTPRYLIKTRGQQVTLSCSPISGHRSVSWYQQTPGQGLQFLFEYFSETQRNKGNFPGRFSGRQFSNSRSEMNVSTLELGDSALYLCASSLGLVLGYNEQFFGPGTRLTVL.